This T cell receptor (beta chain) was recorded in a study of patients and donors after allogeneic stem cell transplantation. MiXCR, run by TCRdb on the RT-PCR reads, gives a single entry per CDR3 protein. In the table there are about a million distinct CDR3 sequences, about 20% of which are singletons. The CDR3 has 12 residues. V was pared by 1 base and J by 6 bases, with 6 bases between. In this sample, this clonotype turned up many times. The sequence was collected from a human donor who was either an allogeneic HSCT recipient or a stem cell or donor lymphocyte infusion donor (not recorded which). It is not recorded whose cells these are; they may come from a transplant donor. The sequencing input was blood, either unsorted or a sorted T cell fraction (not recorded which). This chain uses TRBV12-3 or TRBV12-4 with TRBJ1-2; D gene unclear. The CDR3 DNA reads TGTGCCAGCAGTTTAGGGCCGAATGGCTACACCTTC. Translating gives CASSLGPNGYTF.